Below, 13 T cell receptor beta chains from the same sample are listed, as sequenced in a study of blood T cell repertoires in COVID-19. TCRdb's copy holds only in-frame clones and misses some; the assay was immunoSEQ multiplex PCR. The sample shows a few hundred thousand clones, 70% to 90% of them seen only once. The sequencing sample was made of peripheral blood. The receptors were sampled from a woman aged 45-65 years with COVID-19, enrolled during active disease.

This clone was counted between two and nine times. The J gene is TRBJ1-2, the V gene TRBV6-5, with 7 bases aligning to TRBD1. J gave up 7 bases and V 2 bases, and 4 bases lay outside the gene matches. The CDR3 is 13 amino acids. Germline V gives CDR1 MNHEY, CDR2 SVGAGI. The CDR3 spells CASSYNAGGGYTF. In nucleotides, the CDR3 is TGTGCCAGCAGTTACAACGCAGGGGGTGGCTACACCTTC.

J is TRBJ2-3 and V is TRBV10-3; D might be TRBD2 (6 bases). The ends were cut back, 2 bases at V and 5 bases at J, with 17 bases in the middle. The CDR3 has 16 residues. The germline gives CDR1 ENHRY, CDR2 SYGVKD. The DNA for the CDR3 is TGTGCCATCAGTGAGGGGACTCCTCCTTCGGTAGATACGCAGTATTTT. Amino acid sequence: CAISEGTPPSVDTQYF.

Turning to this clone: Other DNA sequences of this sample code for an identical CDR3. The chain uses TRBV5-6 and TRBJ2-5; D is possibly TRBD1 or TRBD2 (5 bases each). CDR3 size: 13 residues. The germline gives CDR1 SGHDT, CDR2 YYEEEE. Trimming shortened V by 4 bases and J by 3 bases, and 10 bases separated the two germline ends. The CDR3 bases are TGTGCCAGCAGCCTGGGACGGGAAGAGACCCAGTACTTC. It translates to CASSLGREETQYF. The full variable domain, with the rest looked up from reference TRBV5-6 and TRBJ2-5, is DAGVTQSPTHLIKTRGQQVTLRCSPKSGHDTVSWYQQALGQGPQFIFQYYEEEERQRGNFPDRFSGHQFPNYSSELNVNALLLGDSALYLCASSLGREETQYFGPGTRLLVL.

This clone was seen more than once but under ten times. This chain links TRBV13 with TRBJ2-1; D is undetermined. Germline loops: CDR1 PRHDT, CDR2 FYEKMQ (reference sequence). This CDR3 contains 14 residues. V dropped 1 base and J dropped 0 bases, with 4 bases sitting between them. CDR3 sequence: CASSLDSSYNEQFF. The CDR3 DNA sequence: TGTGCCAGCAGCTTAGACAGCTCCTACAATGAGCAGTTCTTC.

This chain uses TRBV28 with TRBJ1-3, with TRBD1 as a possible D gene (5 bases). This CDR3 is 17 amino acids long. V lost 7 bases and J lost 5, with 24 bases in between. Germline CDR1 and CDR2: MDHEN and SYDVKM. CDR3 residues: CASTTTDPGLPRNTIYF. The DNA for the CDR3 is TGTGCCAGCACCACAACAGACCCAGGGCTACCCAGAAACACCATATATTTT. The full variable domain, in which reference TRBV28 and TRBJ1-3 provide the parts outside the CDR3, is DVKVTQSSRYLVKRTGEKVFLECVQDMDHENMFWYRQDPGLGLRLIYFSYDVKMKEKGDIPEGYSVSREKKERFSLILESASTNQTSMYLCASTTTDPGLPRNTIYFGEGSWLTVV.

This clone appeared once. This sequence joins TRBV10-2 and TRBJ2-2; perhaps TRBD1 as D (6 bases). The CDR3 is 15 amino acids. V dropped 4 bases and J dropped 0 bases, with 9 bases sitting between them. Germline values: CDR1 WSHSY, CDR2 SAAADI. DNA for the CDR3: TGCGCCAGCAGTGTAGCAGGGGCGAACACCGGGGAGCTGTTTTTT. Its protein product is CASSVAGANTGELFF.

The chain combines TRBV11-3 with TRBJ2-7; 8 bases are a match to TRBD1. Germline CDR1 SGHNT, CDR2 YENEEA. This CDR3 comprises 15 residues. V dropped 2 bases and J dropped 4; count of bases not matched to a gene: 7. The CDR3 DNA reads TGTGCCAGCAGCTTATTTGGACAGGGTGGGTACGAGCAGTACTTC. This translates into CASSLFGQGGYEQYF.

The V call is TRBV9, the J call TRBJ1-1; a possible D gene is TRBD1 (6 bases). CDR1 is SGDLS and CDR2 is YYNGEE in the germline V gene. The CDR3 has 15 amino acids. V was shortened by 6 bases and J by 5 bases, with 20 bases between the two germline ends. CDR3 sequence reads: CASNPNGGARTEAFF. In DNA form, the CDR3 reads TGTGCCAGCAACCCAAATGGGGGGGCGCGGACTGAAGCTTTCTTT.

The J gene is TRBJ1-2, the V gene TRBV19; TRBD1 matches 7 bases. Trimming took 4 bases from V and 0 from J; bases not matched to a gene: 5. Germline V gene sequence: CDR1 LNHDA, CDR2 SQIVND (reference sequence). The CDR3 extends over 15 amino acids. The CDR3 loop is CASSTTGAPNYGYTF. The CDR3 coding sequence is TGTGCCAGTAGTACCACAGGGGCTCCTAACTATGGCTACACCTTC.

V gene TRBV27 combines with J gene TRBJ1-2; D may be TRBD1 (5 bases). This CDR3 contains 13 residues. The V end lost 4 bases, the J end lost 1 base, and 7 bases lay between the germline ends. Germline loops: CDR1 MNHEY, CDR2 SMNVEV (reference sequence). This CDR3 is CASSSGGNYGYTF. CDR3 coding DNA: TGTGCCAGCAGTTCCGGGGGTAACTATGGCTACACCTTC.

The chain links TRBV11-2 to TRBJ2-7, with TRBD1 as a possible D gene (5 bases). Germline values: CDR1 SGHAT, CDR2 FQNNGV. The CDR3 loop spans 16 amino acids. V was trimmed by 1 base and J by 4 bases, leaving 17 bases between them. The CDR3 loop reads CASSLVRRGLHYEQYF. The CDR3 region has the DNA TGTGCCAGCAGCTTAGTAAGAAGGGGTCTTCATTACGAGCAGTACTTC.

This chain joins TRBV5-6 and TRBJ1-1, with a tentative D call TRBD1 (6 bases). V gave up 0 bases and J gave up 3 bases, with 9 bases separating them. The CDR3 runs to 14 residues. CDR1 is SGHDT, CDR2 YYEEEE, per germline. CDR3 bases: TGTGCCAGCAGCTTGGAAACAGGGCACACTGAAGCTTTCTTT. The encoded protein is CASSLETGHTEAFF.

This chain uses TRBV27 with TRBJ1-1; no firm D call. V was trimmed by 2 bases and J by 4 bases, leaving 14 bases between them. Germline-derived CDR1 and CDR2 are MNHEY and SMNVEV (reference sequence). CDR3 length equals 15 residues. This CDR3 reads CASSLVGRAFTEAFF. The CDR3 DNA reads TGTGCCAGCAGTTTAGTGGGCAGAGCCTTCACTGAAGCTTTCTTT.